This T cell receptor beta chain was observed in a study of CXCR3-negative and CXCR3-positive naive CD8 T cells. Overall study results and limits: Naive cells, whether CXCR3-negative or CXCR3-positive, had similar TRBV-TRBJ usage, while memory cells differed. Diversity ran similarly high across both naive subsets but far lower in memory CD8+ cells. A higher hydrophobicity marked the TRB CDR3s of CXCR3-positive naive cells versus CXCR3-negative naive cells.

UMI labels and 5' RACE were used to prepare the TRB cDNA libraries. TCRdb reanalyzed the 5' RACE reads and collapses them to one entry per CDR3 protein, without DNA. The sample data list 84,000 or so distinct CDR3 sequences. Naivety in CD8+ T cells corresponded to a CD45RO-CCR7+CD27+CD95- phenotype. Turning to this clonotype: Its antigen is still unknown.

The CDR3 spans 11 residues. Germline V gives CDR1 SQVTM, CDR2 ANQGSEA. Material: naive CXCR3+ CD8+ T cells from blood. Subset here: CD45RO-CCR7+CD27+CD95- naive CD8+ T cells expressing CXCR3 (TNR3+). This receptor was taken from a human donor in good health. Some clones in this sample may be carry-over from other donors' samples. The rearrangement uses TRBV29-1 and TRBJ2-1. CDR3 region: CSVEDLLKQFF.